This section outlines one TCR beta chain sequence together with its context. TCRdb re-called the PCR reads with MiXCR, one entry per CDR3 protein. The sample lists about 15,000 distinct CDR3 sequences; about 50% were seen once. This record comes from a study of tumor-infiltrating lymphocytes in oesophageal squamous cell carcinoma. Germline V lookup: CDR1 MDHEN, CDR2 SYDVKM. V was shortened by 4 bases and J by 1 base, with 16 bases between the two germline ends. The CDR3 covers 16 residues. This sequence joins TRBV28 and TRBJ2-5, with no clear D. The specimen was esophageal tumor tissue. The sequence came from a male donor with esophageal squamous cell carcinoma. CDR3 in amino acids: CASSSPVADSQETQYF. The CDR3 nucleotides are TGTGCCAGCAGTTCCCCTGTGGCAGATAGCCAAGAGACCCAGTACTTC.